The 20 T cell receptor beta chains given below trace back to one sample, sequenced in a study of shared clonotypes between healthy human individuals. Using immunoSEQ multiplex PCR, the repertoire was profiled, and TCRdb retains in-frame clones only, with some absent. The data contain more than 900,000 clones, 75% to 85% of them singletons. Sample: memory CD4+ T cells from PBMCs. Subset of the sample: CD45RA-negative fraction. The origin of the receptors is a man in his late teens or twenties in good health. Some clones in this sample may be carry-over from other donors' samples.

This rearrangement joins TRBV11-2 to TRBJ2-3; D not resolved. The germline CDR1 and CDR2 sequences are SGHAT and FQNNGV. This CDR3 has 15 amino acids. Trimming removed 2 bases from V and 6 bases from J, with 15 bases in between. The CDR3, as DNA: TGTGCCAGCAGCTTAATATATCCCGTAGGGGATACGCAGTATTTT. It translates to CASSLIYPVGDTQYF.

The gene calls are TRBV7-2 and TRBJ1-1, with 7 positions matching TRBD1. Trimming removed 6 bases from V and 5 bases from J; junction bases left unmatched: 18. This CDR3 has 17 residues. Germline V gene sequence: CDR1 SGHTA, CDR2 FQGNSA. The CDR3 reads CASSTIRDSGRRTEAFF. Written as DNA, the CDR3 is TGTGCCAGCAGTACAATCCGGGACAGTGGGCGCAGGACTGAAGCTTTCTTT.

The gene calls are TRBV11-2 and TRBJ2-6; tentative D call: TRBD1 (7 bases). Trimming removed 4 bases from V and 2 bases from J, with 12 bases in between. CDR3 length: 16 residues. Germline V gives CDR1 SGHAT, CDR2 FQNNGV. CDR3 region: CASSSLRGAGANVLTF. As DNA, the CDR3 is TGTGCCAGCAGCTCTCTCAGGGGGGCTGGGGCCAACGTCCTGACTTTC.

The CDR3 reads CASSPRTGRANVLTF. The CDR3 DNA reads TGTGCCAGCAGCCCAAGGACAGGGCGGGCCAACGTCCTGACTTTC. The chain joins TRBV9 to TRBJ2-6, with 8 bases lining up with TRBD1. This CDR3 is 15 amino acids long. CDR1 SGDLS and CDR2 YYNGEE come from the germline V gene. V was pared by 4 bases and J by 5 bases, with 5 bases of the junction left unmatched.

The V and J genes are TRBV6-6 and TRBJ1-1; D is possibly TRBD1 (6 bases). The CDR3 totals 16 residues. Trimming stripped 8 bases from V and 1 base from J, with 20 bases between. The germline V gene encodes CDR1 MNHNY and CDR2 SVGAGI (reference sequence). In DNA form, the CDR3 reads TGTGCCAGCGGTCCCCCCCGGGGGCAGGAGAACACTGAAGCTTTCTTT. Its translation is CASGPPRGQENTEAFF.

The V gene is TRBV29-1, the J gene TRBJ1-1, with TRBD1 matching 9 bases. From germline, CDR1 is SQVTM and CDR2 ANQGSEA. The CDR3 sequence is 12 residues long. Trimming took 5 bases from V and 3 from J; bases not matched to a gene: 1. CDR3 in DNA: TGCAGCGTTAACAGGGGGCACACTGAAGCTTTCTTT. This codes for CSVNRGHTEAFF. The full variable domain, rest sourced from reference TRBV29-1 and TRBJ1-1, is SAVISQKPSRDICQRGTSLTIQCQVDSQVTMMFWYRQQPGQSLTLIATANQGSEATYESGFVIDKFPISRPNLTFSTLTVSNMSPEDSSIYLCSVNRGHTEAFFGQGTRLTVV.

The genes are TRBV4-1 and TRBJ2-1, with D possibly TRBD1 on 6 matching bases. Germline lookup yields CDR1 MGHRA and CDR2 YSYEKL. This CDR3 comprises 15 residues. Trimming took 0 bases from V and 8 from J, leaving 14 bases between them. CDR3: CASSQEVGRGHEQFF. For the CDR3, the DNA is TGCGCCAGCAGCCAAGAGGTAGGCAGGGGCCATGAGCAGTTCTTC.

This clone was seen just once. V usage is TRBV9 and J usage is TRBJ2-5, with D possibly TRBD1 on 6 matching bases. CDR3 length: 15 residues. Germline assignment: CDR1 SGDLS and CDR2 YYNGEE. The V and J ends lost 3 bases and 5 bases respectively, with 17 bases between them. CDR3 loop: CASSARDNSRETQYF. CDR3 bases: TGTGCCAGCAGCGCCCGGGACAACAGTCGGGAGACCCAGTACTTC. Variable domain in full (rest from reference TRBV9 and TRBJ2-5): DSGVTQTPKHLITATGQRVTLRCSPRSGDLSVYWYQQSLDQGLQFLIQYYNGEERAKGNILERFSAQQFPDLHSELNLSSLELGDSALYFCASSARDNSRETQYFGPGTRLLVL.

This chain joins TRBV5-1 and TRBJ2-2, with 7 positions matching TRBD2. CDR3 length: 14 amino acids. CDR1 SGHRS and CDR2 YFSETQ come from the germline V gene. Trimming at V came to 4 bases and at J to 8 bases, leaving 8 bases not matched to a gene. The CDR3, as DNA: TGCGCCAGCAGCCCGCAACTAGCGTTTGGGGAGCTGTTTTTT. The encoded protein is CASSPQLAFGELFF.

The rearrangement joins TRBV7-9 to TRBJ2-5; D might be TRBD1 or TRBD2, each matching 5 bases. There are 12 residues in the CDR3. V gave up 8 bases and J gave up 5 bases, with 12 bases separating them. CDR1 and CDR2 (germline): SEHNR, FQNEAQ (reference sequence). CDR3: CASATEGETQYF. The CDR3 DNA reads TGTGCCAGCGCCACCGAGGGGGAGACCCAGTACTTC.

The J gene is TRBJ1-3, the V gene TRBV5-1; TRBD1 matches 9 bases. Germline values: CDR1 SGHRS, CDR2 YFSETQ. The CDR3 runs 15 residues. J was trimmed by 4 bases and V by 9 bases; bases with no gene match: 11. CDR3 residues: CATRMGQGSGNTIYF. CDR3 bases: TGCGCCACCCGTATGGGACAGGGATCAGGAAACACCATATATTTT. The entire variable domain, with the rest obtained from reference TRBV5-1 and TRBJ1-3, is as follows: KAGVTQTPRYLIKTRGQQVTLSCSPISGHRSVSWYQQTPGQGLQFLFEYFSETQRNKGNFPGRFSGRQFSNSRSEMNVSTLELGDSALYLCATRMGQGSGNTIYFGEGSWLTVV.

The rearrangement links TRBV4-1 to TRBJ1-5; 7 bases match TRBD1. Trimming removed 4 bases from V and 2 bases from J; junction bases left unmatched: 5. Germline CDR1 reads MGHRA; CDR2 reads YSYEKL. The CDR3 covers 15 residues. CDR3 nucleotide sequence: TGCGCCAGCAGCCTGACAGGGACCGGCAATCAGCCCCAGCATTTT. It yields the protein CASSLTGTGNQPQHF.

The rearrangement links TRBV30 to TRBJ2-5; D is ambiguous. This CDR3 is built from 12 residues. Germline assignment: CDR1 GTSNPN and CDR2 SVGIG (reference sequence). V was clipped by 2 bases and J by 4 bases, with 8 bases between them. CDR3 nucleotide sequence: TGTGCCTGGAGTAGGCCTCCAGAGACCCAGTACTTC. This sequence encodes CAWSRPPETQYF.

The gene calls are TRBV7-2 and TRBJ2-7, with 10 nucleotides matching TRBD1. The V and J ends lost 5 bases and 6 bases, in that order; junction bases with no gene match: 22. The CDR3 extends over 19 amino acids. Germline V gene data show CDR1 as SGHTA and CDR2 as FQGNSA. The CDR3 is CASSPAGTGATGVLREQYF. The CDR3 DNA sequence: TGTGCCAGCAGCCCCGCCGGGACAGGGGCCACAGGGGTCCTTCGCGAGCAGTACTTC.

The genes are TRBV15 and TRBJ2-7, with 13 bases that match TRBD2. The CDR3 totals 16 residues. In germline, CDR1 is LNHNV, CDR2 YYDKDF (reference sequence). V lost 2 bases and J lost 1; bases outside the gene matches: 2. CDR3 residues: CATSRPGLAGSYEQYF. The DNA for the CDR3 is TGTGCCACCAGCAGACCGGGACTAGCGGGATCCTACGAGCAGTACTTC.

This sequence joins TRBV12-5 and TRBJ2-7; TRBD1 aligns across 11 bases. Unmatched junction bases numbered 3, after V lost 1 base and J lost 4 bases. CDR1 and CDR2 from the germline V gene are LGHNT and FRNRAP. CDR3 length equals 15 residues. CDR3 sequence: CASGLGDRGSYEQYF. The CDR3 DNA reads TGTGCTAGTGGTTTGGGGGACAGGGGGTCGTACGAGCAGTACTTC. Looking up the rest from reference TRBV12-5 and TRBJ2-7 gives the full variable domain: DARVTQTPRHKVTEMGQEVTMRCQPILGHNTVFWYRQTMMQGLELLAYFRNRAPLDDSGMPKDRFSAEMPDATLATLKIQPSEPRDSAVYFCASGLGDRGSYEQYFGPGTRLTVT.

This chain uses TRBV6-5 with TRBJ2-5; no definite D call. The CDR3 has 13 residues. V lost 6 bases and J 2 bases, leaving 10 bases between the germline ends. Looked up from germline, CDR1 is MNHEY and CDR2 is SVGAGI. The CDR3 DNA reads TGTGCCAGCAGCGATATTATACAAGAGACCCAGTACTTC. Protein product: CASSDIIQETQYF.

The V gene is TRBV2, the J gene TRBJ2-2, with a weak D call TRBD1 (5 bases). CDR3 length: 16 residues. Trimming pared 5 bases from V and 0 bases from J, leaving 13 bases between. Per germline, CDR1 SNHLY and CDR2 FYNNEI. The CDR3 sequence: CASSPRVLSNTGELFF. Written as DNA, the CDR3 is TGTGCCAGCAGTCCCAGGGTACTCTCGAACACCGGGGAGCTGTTTTTT.

This clone showed up many times. This chain uses TRBV28 with TRBJ1-2; D is ambiguous. The V end lost 5 bases, the J end lost 6 bases, and 10 bases lay between the germline ends. Per germline, CDR1 MDHEN and CDR2 SYDVKM. The CDR3 spans 12 residues. CDR3 nucleotide sequence: TGTGCCAGCAGTACTCCCCTTGATGGCTACACCTTC. This codes for CASSTPLDGYTF.

As to this clone: A much larger clone lies a single base off, so this may be a read error. The J gene is TRBJ1-1, the V gene TRBV6-1, with TRBD1 identical over 7 bases. After removal of 6 bases from V and 1 base from J, the junction contained 2 bases not matched to a gene. CDR3 length: 13 amino acids. Germline assignment: CDR1 MNHNS and CDR2 SASEGT. The CDR3 sequence: CASRRDRNTEAFF. For the CDR3, the DNA is TGTGCCAGCAGGCGGGACAGGAACACTGAAGCTTTCTTT.